These 2 T cell receptor beta chains originate from one sample sequenced in a study of memory CD4+ T cells and cytomegalovirus serostatus (dated by TCRdb to the late 2010s). Libraries were made using the immunoSEQ multiplex PCR assay. This immuneACCESS table, as held by TCRdb, lists in-frame sequences with V and J called but not all clones. Of the missing ones, under half trace to an unresolved V gene in checked studies; the others have no known cause. A total of around 53,000 clones appear in this sample, roughly 80% of them only once. The biggest ten clones account for 0.65% to 0.9% of the sample. Single viable CD3+CD4+CD8-CD45RO+ cells were sorted as memory CD4+ T cells on a FACSAria II. Sequencing was done on a sample of memory CD4+ T cells from blood. These receptors all come from an adult in good health and CMV-seronegative.

J is TRBJ1-2 and V is TRBV19, with D unclear. V lost 2 bases to trimming and J lost 7 bases, with 11 bases between them. The germline CDR1 and CDR2 sequences are LNHDA and SQIVND (reference sequence). This CDR3 region has 13 residues. The CDR3 DNA reads TGTGCCAGTAGTATAACTGGGTCCGGTGGCTACACCTTC. Its protein is CASSITGSGGYTF.

V and J are TRBV18 and TRBJ2-3; 8 bases match TRBD2. The CDR3 has 15 residues. Germline V gene lookup returns CDR1 KGHSH and CDR2 LQKENI. The CDR3 here is CATGSTGGSTDTQYF. DNA for the CDR3: TGTGCTACGGGATCGACGGGGGGGTCCACAGATACGCAGTATTTT.